This T cell receptor (beta chain) derives from a study of blood T cells in healthy people across ages. As to this clonotype: Its antigen is unknown.

PBMCs were isolated at a quantity of at least 6 million per sample. Trimming cost V 4 bases and J 6 bases, with 15 bases left between them. There are 14 residues in the CDR3. CDR1 is SGHAT, CDR2 FQNNGV, per germline. Study-level findings and limits: Across samples, TCR beta diversity tracked strongly with naive T cell percentage. Fewer expanded clones and more diversity marked long-lived versus aged donors.

Sample-barcoded 5' priming and a J-beta primer mix drove a second PCR of roughly 6 to 12 cycles. TCRdb re-analysed the 5' RACE reads in MiXCR, keeping a single row per CDR3 protein. The sample contains some 1.4 million distinct CDR3 sequences, roughly 40% of which appear only once. The sequenced sample consisted of blood. The genes are TRBV11-2 and TRBJ1-2, with D possibly matching TRBD1 (5 bases). This TCR was sampled from a woman between 18 and 29 years old in good health. The CDR3: CASSWSGVGDGYTF. The CDR3 coding sequence is TGTGCCAGCAGCTGGTCGGGGGTAGGGGATGGCTACACCTTC.